These 28 T cell receptor beta chains were sequenced from one sample in a study of tumor-infiltrating lymphocytes in primary liver carcinoma. For blood RNA, unsorted whole blood served as the source, and germline DNA was extracted too. With roughly 540 ng total RNA as template and a constant-region primer, TCR beta cDNA was made. Slightly modified ARM-PCR served as the procedure for the TCR beta libraries. These libraries came from three rounds of nested multiplex PCR. The first two PCR rounds, roughly 11 cycles each, used TRBV1-TRBV30 forward primers and a C-beta reverse primer. TCRdb analysed the multiplex PCR reads with MiXCR anew, one entry per CDR3 protein. The table includes more than 150,000 distinct CDR3 sequences, about 60% detected once. Sequenced input: peripheral blood. These TCRs come from a middle-aged man with primary liver carcinoma and hepatitis B virus infection.

V and J are TRBV11-1 and TRBJ2-3; 9 nucleotides align to TRBD1. The V gene end was trimmed by 5 bases and the J gene end by 8 bases; junction bases not matched to a gene: 8. Per the germline V gene, CDR1 is SGHAT and CDR2 is FQDESV (reference sequence). The CDR3 consists of 14 residues. Here the CDR3 DNA reads TGTGCCAGCAGCACGGGACAGGGCACAAGTACGCAGTATTTT. This sequence encodes CASSTGQGTSTQYF.

Turning to this clonotype: An end of the junction does not agree with germline; a read error may underlie this. This chain's CDR3 is CASSYGGAGETHYF. CDR3 DNA: TGTGCCAGCAGTTACGGAGGGGCGGGAGAGACCCATTACTTC. This chain uses TRBV6-5 with TRBJ2-5; 7 bases align to TRBD2. Germline CDR1 and CDR2: MNHEY and SVGAGI. The CDR3 is 14 amino acids.

This clonotype was found many times. This chain uses TRBV11-2 with TRBJ2-2; no reliable D call. The V and J ends lost 1 base and 4 bases respectively, with 7 bases between them. The CDR3 is made up of 14 amino acids. In germline, CDR1 is SGHAT, CDR2 FQNNGV. In nucleotides, the CDR3 is TGTGCCAGCAGCTTAGTAACGCGCACCGGGGAGCTGTTTTTT. Translating gives CASSLVTRTGELFF. Full variable domain (rest looked up from reference TRBV11-2 and TRBJ2-2): EAGVAQSPRYKIIEKRQSVAFWCNPISGHATLYWYQQILGQGPKLLIQFQNNGVVDDSQLPKDRFSAERLKGVDSTLKIQPAKLEDSAVYLCASSLVTRTGELFFGEGSRLTVL.

The chain recombines TRBV7-8 with TRBJ2-6; D is unresolved. Germline V gives CDR1 SGHVS, CDR2 FQNEAQ. The CDR3 length is 16 residues. The germline V and J ends were trimmed by 4 bases and 0 bases, with 10 bases remaining between them. CDR3 amino acids: CASSSWITSGANVLTF. The CDR3, as DNA: TGTGCCAGCAGCTCCTGGATTACCTCTGGGGCCAACGTCCTGACTTTC.

The chain carries TRBV29-1 and TRBJ2-1; no firm D call. This CDR3 has 12 residues. The V and J ends lost 4 bases and 13 bases respectively, with 17 bases between them. CDR1 is SQVTM, CDR2 ANQGSEA, per germline. In DNA form, the CDR3 reads TGCAGCGTTGTGGATACAAAGGCCATACAGTTCTTC. Protein sequence: CSVVDTKAIQFF.

The genes are TRBV29-1 and TRBJ2-1; possible D gene TRBD2, 6 bases. In germline, CDR1 is SQVTM, CDR2 ANQGSEA. This CDR3 spans 15 amino acids. V lost 4 bases and J lost 4, with 17 bases in between. The CDR3 bases are TGCAGCGTTGTCTCTAGCGCCAGCCAATACAATGAGCAGTTCTTC. Translation gives CSVVSSASQYNEQFF.

The genes are TRBV11-2 and TRBJ2-2; TRBD2 is a possible D gene (5 bases). In germline, CDR1 is SGHAT, CDR2 FQNNGV. V was clipped by 1 base and J by 4 bases, with 10 bases between them. The CDR3 consists of 15 residues. The DNA for the CDR3 is TGTGCCAGCAGCTTAGGGTGGGGAGCCACCGGGGAGCTGTTTTTT. Translating it yields CASSLGWGATGELFF.

This rearrangement joins TRBV11-3 to TRBJ2-7; D is possibly TRBD1 (6 bases). V was shortened by 5 bases and J by 0 bases, with 8 bases between the two germline ends. Germline lookup yields CDR1 SGHNT and CDR2 YENEEA. This CDR3 has 13 residues. The CDR3 coding sequence is TGTGCCAGCAGCACAGGGTCCTCCTACGAGCAGTACTTC. This translates into CASSTGSSYEQYF.

Details on this clonotype: Mismatch with germline at one junction end may stem from a read error. The chain combines TRBV14 with TRBJ2-3; perhaps TRBD2 as D (7 bases). The CDR3 length is 17 residues. Germline-derived CDR1 and CDR2 are SGHDN and FVKESK. The CDR3 DNA reads TGTGCCAGCAGCCAAAGGGGGGGCGGACCTTCCACAGATACACAGTATTTT. This encodes CASSQRGGGPSTDTQYF.

In its sample, this clonotype was seen a few times. The chain is built from TRBV6-2 or TRBV6-3 and TRBJ2-3, with 7 bases identical to TRBD2. CDR1 and CDR2 from the germline V gene are MNHEY and SVGEGT. V lost 0 bases and J lost 5; bases outside the gene matches: 5. The CDR3 sequence is 15 residues long. CDR3 sequence: CASSYSREQGDTQYF. In DNA, the CDR3 is TGTGCCAGCAGTTACTCGCGGGAGCAAGGAGATACGCAGTATTTT.

Comments on this clonotype: Just one base apart from a much larger clone, this may be a read error. The chain couples TRBV6-6 to TRBJ2-3; the match to TRBD2 covers 7 bases. In germline, CDR1 is MNHNY, CDR2 SVGAGI (reference sequence). There are 13 residues in the CDR3. CDR3: CACSYGSSGTQYF. The CDR3 DNA is TGTGCCTGCAGTTACGGATCTAGCGGTACGCAGTATTTT.

With respect to this clonotype: One end of the junction does not line up with germline, which may come from a read error. The J gene is TRBJ2-7, the V gene TRBV29-1; TRBD2 matches at 10 bases. CDR1 SQVTM and CDR2 ANQGSEA come from the germline V gene. There are 16 residues in the CDR3. The CDR3 DNA follows: TGCAGCGTTGAAGCACGGACTAGCGGACTCCCCTACGAGAAGTACTTC. Translation: CSVEARTSGLPYEKYF.

This clonotype has only one observation. V is TRBV7-8 and J is TRBJ1-3; D unresolved. Trimming removed 3 bases from V and 4 bases from J, with 4 bases in between. CDR1 is SGHVS and CDR2 is FQNEAQ in the germline V gene. The CDR3 sequence is 12 residues long. Written as DNA, the CDR3 is TGTGCCAGCAGCTTCTACGGAAACACCATATATTTT. Residues: CASSFYGNTIYF.

Worth noting for this clonotype: One junction end does not reproduce the germline sequence, and a read error may be involved. The chain has TRBV12-5 and TRBJ2-3, with D perhaps matching TRBD2 (5 bases). This CDR3 contains 12 residues. Germline assignment: CDR1 LGHNT and CDR2 FRNRAP. CDR3 DNA: TGTACTAGTGGTTTGAGCACAGATACGCAGTATTTT. Translating gives CTSGLSTDTQYF.

This clonotype has a handful of counts. The DNA of the CDR3 is TGCGCCAGCAGCCAAAGGGGACTAGCGGCTGAGGGTGAGCAGTTCTTC. Encoded protein: CASSQRGLAAEGEQFF. The genes are TRBV4-1 and TRBJ2-1; 11 positions agree with TRBD2. The CDR3 loop spans 16 amino acids. CDR1 MGHRA and CDR2 YSYEKL come from the germline V gene. Germline trimming cut 2 bases from V and 9 bases from J; bases unmatched to any gene: 9.

The V call is TRBV5-5, the J call TRBJ1-1, with 9 bases that match TRBD1. The CDR3 is made up of 14 amino acids. Germline assignment: CDR1 SGHKS and CDR2 YYEKEE (reference sequence). Germline trimming cut 4 bases from V and 10 bases from J; bases unmatched to any gene: 11. CDR3 coding DNA: TGTGCCAGCAGCCTAGGGACAGGGTGGCAGTTAGCTTTCTTT. Its protein product is CASSLGTGWQLAFF.

A remark on this clonotype: A single base separates this from a much larger clone, so it may be a read error. The rearrangement uses TRBV29-1 and TRBJ2-1; 12 bases fit TRBD2. Germline trimming cut 7 bases from V and 10 bases from J; bases unmatched to any gene: 8. CDR3 size: 13 residues. CDR1 SQVTM and CDR2 ANQGSEA come from the germline V gene. CDR3 nucleotides: TGCAGCGCGAGACTAGCGGGAGCGTGGGAGCAGTTCTTC. This gives the protein CSARLAGAWEQFF.

This clonotype has only a few counts. The V gene is TRBV6-1, the J gene TRBJ2-7, with 9 bases fitting TRBD2. Trimming took 7 bases from V and 0 from J; bases not matched to a gene: 4. The length of the CDR3 is 14 residues. Per germline, CDR1 MNHNS and CDR2 SASEGT. CDR3 nucleotide sequence: TGTGCCAGCATTCAGACTAGCGGCTCCTACGAGCAGTACTTC. It codes for CASIQTSGSYEQYF.

Details on this clonotype: This may arise from a read error, as a much more abundant clone is one base away. This chain connects TRBV5-5 to TRBJ2-7; D remains ambiguous. V was trimmed by 4 bases and J by 6 bases, leaving 20 bases between them. Germline V CDR1 and CDR2: SGHKS, YYEKEE (reference sequence). This CDR3 is 15 amino acids long. The CDR3 region is CASSPEPGLGGEQYF. Here the CDR3 DNA reads TGTGCCAGCAGCCCAGAGCCCGGGTTAGGTGGCGAGCAGTACTTC. Full variable domain (outside the CDR3, taken from reference TRBV5-5 and TRBJ2-7): DAGVTQSPTHLIKTRGQQVTLRCSPISGHKSVSWYQQVLGQGPQFIFQYYEKEERGRGNFPDRFSARQFPNYSSELNVNALLLGDSALYLCASSPEPGLGGEQYFGPGTRLTVT.

V and J are TRBV29-1 and TRBJ2-7; D is possibly TRBD2 (5 bases). CDR3 length: 13 residues. V lost 5 bases to trimming and J lost 11 bases, with 22 bases between them. The germline CDR1 and CDR2 sequences are SQVTM and ANQGSEA. CDR3 coding DNA: TGCAGCGTTAGGAATGTCATCGTCGAGGGCGAGTACTTC. Its protein is CSVRNVIVEGEYF.

This chain connects TRBV6-5 to TRBJ2-3; 9 bases match TRBD2. CDR1 is MNHEY and CDR2 is SVGAGI in the germline V gene. This CDR3 spans 15 amino acids. V lost 7 bases, J lost 2 bases, and 7 bases stayed unmatched. The CDR3 loop reads CASTAGGVSTDTQYF. The CDR3 DNA follows: TGTGCCAGCACCGCGGGGGGGGTATCCACAGATACGCAGTATTTT.

This clonotype was found many times. The chain carries TRBV12-3 or TRBV12-4 and TRBJ2-1; D possibly corresponds to TRBD1 (6 bases). The CDR3 loop spans 14 amino acids. Trimming removed 5 bases at V and 3 bases at J, with 11 bases between. CDR3 protein: CASSPGTNYNEQFF. CDR3 in DNA: TGTGCCAGCAGTCCCGGGACAAACTACAATGAGCAGTTCTTC.

Comment on this clonotype: This clone may be a read error of a much larger clone one base away. The J gene is TRBJ2-3, the V gene TRBV6-6, with D perhaps matching TRBD1 or TRBD2 (5 bases each). This CDR3 contains 13 residues. The germline gives CDR1 MNHNY, CDR2 SVGAGI (reference sequence). This chain's CDR3 is CASVRDHTDTEYF. The CDR3 bases are TGTGCCAGCGTCCGGGACCACACAGATACGGAGTATTTT.

The genes are TRBV11-2 and TRBJ2-7; TRBD2 agrees at 10 bases. Germline V gene sequence: CDR1 SGHAT, CDR2 FQNNGV. The CDR3 has 17 residues. V gave up 7 bases and J gave up 4 bases; unmatched junction bases: 16. The CDR3 DNA is TGTGCCAGCAAATCTAAGACTAGCGGGTCTCTTTTATACGAGCAGTACTTC. Translating gives CASKSKTSGSLLYEQYF.

The V gene is TRBV6-1, the J gene TRBJ1-5; D is possibly TRBD1 (5 bases). Germline V lookup: CDR1 MNHNS, CDR2 SASEGT. V lost 3 bases, J lost 2 bases, and 8 bases lay in between. The length of the CDR3 is 14 residues. The CDR3 reads CASSDRGGNQPQHF. CDR3 nucleotide sequence: TGTGCCAGCAGTGACCGGGGGGGCAATCAGCCCCAGCATTTT.

The chain is built from TRBV6-1 and TRBJ1-3, with a tentative D call TRBD1 (6 bases). Trimming pared 4 bases from V and 0 bases from J, leaving 13 bases between. Germline values: CDR1 MNHNS, CDR2 SASEGT. The CDR3 runs 16 residues. The CDR3 DNA is TGTGCCAGCAGTGGTTCCGGACAGCGCTCTGGAAACACCATATATTTT. Translation gives CASSGSGQRSGNTIYF.

This clonotype was seen a handful of times. J is TRBJ2-3 and V is TRBV10-3, with 9 positions matching TRBD2. Germline V gene data show CDR1 as ENHRY and CDR2 as SYGVKD. With V trimmed by 2 bases and J by 1 base, 4 bases remained unmatched. This CDR3 is built from 16 residues. The CDR3 here is CAISETRLAGTDTQYF. The CDR3 bases are TGTGCCATCAGTGAGACGCGACTAGCGGGCACAGATACGCAGTATTTT.

The rearrangement links TRBV12-3 or TRBV12-4 to TRBJ2-5; maybe TRBD2 (7 bases). V lost 8 bases and J 2 bases, leaving 15 bases between the germline ends. This CDR3 has 14 amino acids. This CDR3 reads CASSLKGGQETQYF. The CDR3 DNA reads TGTGCCAGCTCACTTAAGGGGGGGCAAGAGACCCAGTACTTC.